The 4 T cell receptor beta chains listed next were all sequenced from one sample in a study of identical twins. MiXCR was run by TCRdb on the 5' RACE reads, yielding one entry per CDR3 protein. Of hundreds of thousands of distinct CDR3 sequences in the sample, around 8.3% are singletons; the top ten hold around 0.98%. The sample also formed part of further work on yellow fever vaccine responses in identical twins.

Sequencing was performed on PBMCs. Receptors were obtained from a woman aged 18-29 years in good health.

The chain joins TRBV7-3 to TRBJ2-2; 12 nucleotides align to TRBD1. Germline CDR1 and CDR2: SGHTA and FQGTGA. This CDR3 is 19 amino acids long. V lost 5 bases, J lost 1 base, and 11 bases stayed unmatched. CDR3 coding DNA: TGTGCCAGCAGCCCCGGGACAGGGGGCAGGAATTGGAACACCGGGGAGCTGTTTTTT. This sequence encodes CASSPGTGGRNWNTGELFF.

This chain links TRBV15 with TRBJ1-2, with 7 nucleotides matching TRBD1. Germline CDR1 reads LNHNV; CDR2 reads YYDKDF (reference sequence). Trimming at V came to 0 bases and at J to 4 bases, leaving 11 bases not matched to a gene. The CDR3 runs 17 residues. The CDR3 DNA reads as TGTGCCACCAGCAGAGATCAGGGACAGAGGCTAACCTATGGCTACACCTTC. Translated, it gives CATSRDQGQRLTYGYTF. Full variable domain (remainder filled in from reference TRBV15 and TRBJ1-2): DAMVIQNPRYQVTQFGKPVTLSCSQTLNHNVMYWYQQKSSQAPKLLFHYYDKDFNNEADTPDNFQSRRPNTSFCFLDIRSPGLGDTAMYLCATSRDQGQRLTYGYTFGSGTRLTVV.

The chain combines TRBV20-1 with TRBJ2-7; 8 bases agree with TRBD2. V dropped 3 bases and J dropped 4; count of bases not matched to a gene: 11. Per the germline V gene, CDR1 is DFQATT and CDR2 is SNEGSKA (reference sequence). This CDR3 is 15 amino acids long. The CDR3: CSASPTTSASYEQYF. The CDR3 DNA reads TGCAGTGCTAGCCCTACGACTAGCGCATCTTACGAGCAGTACTTC.

This chain uses TRBV20-1 with TRBJ1-1, with D tentatively TRBD1 (5 bases). Germline V gene sequence: CDR1 DFQATT, CDR2 SNEGSKA (reference sequence). This CDR3 has 13 residues. V shed 3 bases and J shed 1 base, with 9 bases lying between them. CDR3 loop: CSASPGRNTEAFF. The CDR3 bases are TGCAGTGCTAGCCCAGGGAGGAACACTGAAGCTTTCTTT.